These 9 T cell receptor beta chains were all obtained from the same sample, sequenced in a study of control samples from healthy donors and cancer patients. Profiling relied on immunoSEQ multiplex PCR, and the TCRdb table lists in-frame clones only, not all of them. Of roughly 150,000 clones listed, 90% to 95% are singletons. The source material was blood. The receptors come from a woman aged 30 to 39 in good health.

The chain combines TRBV7-3 with TRBJ2-1; 11 bases line up with TRBD2. The CDR3 is 15 amino acids. Trimming cost V 4 bases and J 9 bases; bases outside gene matches: 8. Looked up from germline, CDR1 is SGHTA and CDR2 is FQGTGA. In nucleotides, the CDR3 is TGTGCCAGCAGCTCTATAGCGGGAGGGCCCGGTGAGCAGTTCTTC. This sequence encodes CASSSIAGGPGEQFF.

This chain connects TRBV5-1 to TRBJ2-7; 12 bases are a match to TRBD2. Germline V gives CDR1 SGHRS, CDR2 YFSETQ. Unmatched junction bases numbered 3, after V lost 4 bases and J lost 1 base. This CDR3 spans 15 amino acids. CDR3 protein: CASSAGLAGSYEQYF. For the CDR3, the DNA is TGCGCCAGCAGCGCCGGACTAGCGGGATCCTACGAGCAGTACTTC.

This chain joins TRBV19 and TRBJ1-2; D unclear. V was shortened by 3 bases and J by 3 bases, with 8 bases between the two germline ends. This CDR3 has 13 residues. Germline V gene lookup returns CDR1 LNHDA and CDR2 SQIVND (reference sequence). CDR3 sequence (DNA): TGTGCCAGTAGTATTCACAGCGACTATGGCTACACCTTC. Translation: CASSIHSDYGYTF.

The chain links TRBV21-1 to TRBJ2-3; the listed D gene, TRBD2, was not tested against the DNA. TRBV21-1 is labeled a pseudogene. CDR3 length equals 14 residues. CDR3 DNA sequence: TGTGCCAGCACGAGCGGGAGAAGTGCAGATACGCAGTATTTT. Translated, it gives CASTSGRSADTQYF.

This rearrangement joins TRBV25-1 to TRBJ2-7; no reliable D call. This CDR3 region has 11 residues. Germline loops: CDR1 MGHDK, CDR2 SYGVNS. V lost 1 base to trimming and J lost 6 bases, with 4 bases between them. The CDR3 is CASSESGEQYF. The CDR3 DNA follows: TGTGCCAGCAGTGAATCGGGCGAGCAGTACTTC.

The rearrangement joins TRBV19 to TRBJ1-5; 8 nucleotides align to TRBD1. This CDR3 comprises 15 residues. CDR1 is LNHDA and CDR2 is SQIVND in the germline V gene (reference sequence). Unmatched junction bases numbered 7, after V lost 7 bases and J lost 2 bases. The CDR3 is CASTLQGVGNQPQHF. CDR3 bases: TGTGCCAGTACTTTACAGGGGGTCGGCAATCAGCCCCAGCATTTT.

The J gene is TRBJ2-7, the V gene TRBV28; 7 nucleotides align to TRBD2. This CDR3 has 13 amino acids. J lost 2 bases, V lost 7 bases, and 5 bases had no gene match. The germline gives CDR1 MDHEN, CDR2 SYDVKM. CDR3 sequence reads: CASTGGSAYEQYF. The CDR3, as DNA: TGTGCCAGCACGGGGGGATCTGCCTACGAGCAGTACTTC.

This sequence joins TRBV6-5 and TRBJ2-5; no reliable D call. The ends were cut back, 2 bases at V and 1 base at J, with 8 bases in the middle. Germline values: CDR1 MNHEY, CDR2 SVGAGI. The CDR3 totals 14 residues. The CDR3 DNA reads TGTGCCAGCAGTTACAGTCGGGCCCAAGAGACCCAGTACTTC. Its translation: CASSYSRAQETQYF.

The V and J genes are TRBV28 and TRBJ1-5, with a weak D call TRBD1 (5 bases). The CDR3 sequence is 13 residues long. V dropped 6 bases and J dropped 6 bases, with 12 bases sitting between them. Germline CDR1 and CDR2: MDHEN and SYDVKM. In DNA form, the CDR3 reads TGTGCCAGCAGGGAGGAGGGGAGTCAGCCCCAGCATTTT. Residues: CASREEGSQPQHF. The entire variable domain, with the rest obtained from reference TRBV28 and TRBJ1-5, is as follows: DVKVTQSSRYLVKRTGEKVFLECVQDMDHENMFWYRQDPGLGLRLIYFSYDVKMKEKGDIPEGYSVSREKKERFSLILESASTNQTSMYLCASREEGSQPQHFGDGTRLSIL.